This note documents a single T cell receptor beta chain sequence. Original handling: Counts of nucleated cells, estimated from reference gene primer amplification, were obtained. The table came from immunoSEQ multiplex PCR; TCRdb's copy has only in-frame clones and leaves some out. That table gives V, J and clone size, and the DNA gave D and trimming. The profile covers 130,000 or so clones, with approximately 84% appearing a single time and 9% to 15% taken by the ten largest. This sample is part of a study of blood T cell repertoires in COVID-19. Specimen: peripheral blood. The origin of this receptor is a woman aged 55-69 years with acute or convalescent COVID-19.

The CDR3 DNA is TGTGCCAGCAGCTCCACGACAGCCTCTGGGGCCAACGTCCTGACTTTC. Encoded protein: CASSSTTASGANVLTF. This chain links TRBV7-7 with TRBJ2-6, with D maybe TRBD1 (5 bases). The CDR3 extends over 16 amino acids. Trimming took off 4 bases at V and 0 bases at J, with 10 bases between the two ends. Germline V lookup: CDR1 SSHAT, CDR2 FNYEAQ (reference sequence).